This is a list of T cell receptor beta chains from one sample in a study of T cell repertoires in cytomegalovirus infection. TCRdb independently ran MiXCR on the reads; one entry per CDR3 protein. The repertoire holds some 600,000 distinct CDR3 sequences, with approximately 24% as singletons. The sequenced material came from CD8+ T cells from PBMCs. The origin of the receptors is a human donor in good health (CMV status not recorded). Some clones in this sample may be carry-over from other donors' samples. The CDR3 runs from the conserved cysteine through the conserved F or W. A D gene is named only where the DNA matches it firmly. For some rows the clone size is stated as once, few or many, or as a class when expanded; others skip it.

abundance	v_gene	j_gene	d_gene	CDR3aa	CDR3nt
many	TRBV7-8	TRBJ2-3	NA	CASSLEGSDTQYF	TGTGCCAGCAGCTTAGAGGGGTCAGATACGCAGTATTTT
NA	TRBV4-1	TRBJ1-1	NA	CASRLKHGGDTEAFF	TGTGCCAGCAGGTTGAAGCACGGGGGGGACACTGAAGCTTTCTTT
few	TRBV6-1	TRBJ2-1	NA	CATAAGTNEQFF	TGTGCCACAGCGGCCGGAACCAATGAGCAGTTCTTC
few	TRBV12-5	TRBJ1-1	NA	CASGLWAGAGTEAFF	TGTGCTAGTGGTTTGTGGGCGGGGGCCGGCACTGAAGCTTTCTTT
few	TRBV7-8	TRBJ2-3	NA	CASSLGFWGVTDTQYF	TGTGCCAGCAGCTTGGGCTTTTGGGGGGTTACAGATACGCAGTATTTT
many	TRBV19	TRBJ2-3	TRBD2	CASSPLAGTTDTQYF	TGTGCCAGTAGTCCTCTAGCGGGGACCACAGATACGCAGTATTTT
few	TRBV28	TRBJ2-5	NA	CASSLTGLGETQYF	TGTGCCAGCAGTTTAACAGGGTTAGGAGAGACCCAGTACTTC
NA	TRBV6-5	TRBJ1-1	NA	CASSYGGPNTEAFF	TGTGCCAGCAGTTACGGGGGGCCGAACACTGAAGCTTTCTTT
NA	TRBV5-1	TRBJ1-5	NA	CASSLRVGQPQHF	TGCGCCAGCAGCTTGAGGGTCGGTCAGCCCCAGCATTTT
NA	TRBV20-1	TRBJ1-6	NA	CSARDFFQADVSNSPLHF	TGCAGTGCTAGAGATTTTTTCCAGGCCGATGTCAGTAATTCACCCCTCCACTTT
NA	TRBV2	TRBJ2-1	NA	CATWGVGAQGGNEQFF	TGTGCCACGTGGGGGGTGGGGGCTCAGGGGGGCAATGAGCAGTTCTTC
NA	TRBV11-2	TRBJ2-7	NA	CASRAGPTYEQYF	TGTGCCAGCAGGGCGGGGCCAACCTACGAGCAGTACTTC
NA	TRBV7-2	TRBJ1-1	TRBD1	CASSWDRGWTEAFF	TGTGCCAGCAGCTGGGACAGGGGATGGACTGAAGCTTTCTTT
many	TRBV7-9	TRBJ2-1	NA	CASSQRLWDEQFF	TGTGCCAGCAGCCAACGGCTTTGGGATGAGCAGTTCTTC
many	TRBV7-9	TRBJ1-2	NA	CASSSRVPIDGYTF	TGTGCCAGCAGCAGCAGGGTCCCTATTGATGGCTACACCTTC
many	TRBV7-8	TRBJ1-5	TRBD1	CASSPSGTGGQPQHF	TGTGCCAGCAGCCCCTCCGGGACAGGAGGACAGCCCCAGCATTTT
NA	TRBV6-5	TRBJ2-3	NA	CASSWGPGSTDTQYF	TGTGCCAGCAGTTGGGGACCCGGTAGCACAGATACGCAGTATTTT
few	TRBV29-1	TRBJ2-7	TRBD1	CSVEVSQGVYEQYF	TGCAGCGTTGAAGTCAGTCAGGGGGTATACGAGCAGTACTTC
many	TRBV7-2	TRBJ2-1	NA	CASSPGVGGGYNEQFF	TGTGCCAGCAGCCCCGGCGTGGGGGGTGGGTACAATGAGCAGTTCTTC
few	TRBV29-1	TRBJ1-4	TRBD1	CSVAGDRESNEKLFF	TGCAGCGTCGCCGGGGACAGAGAGTCTAATGAAAAACTGTTTTTT
few	TRBV6-2/TRBV6-3	TRBJ2-5	NA	CASSYFDFVNQETQYF	TGTGCCAGCAGTTACTTCGACTTTGTCAATCAAGAGACCCAGTACTTC
NA	TRBV7-2	TRBJ2-7	TRBD1	CASSLEGTGAYEQYF	TGTGCCAGCAGCTTAGAAGGGACAGGGGCCTACGAGCAGTACTTC
NA	TRBV12-3/TRBV12-4	TRBJ2-6	NA	CASSFPPVGANVLTF	TGTGCCAGCAGTTTTCCCCCGGTGGGGGCCAACGTCCTGACTTTC
NA	TRBV20-1	TRBJ2-4	NA	CSAREGALLAKNIQYF	TGCAGTGCTAGGGAGGGGGCACTCCTAGCCAAAAACATTCAGTACTTC
many	TRBV7-9	TRBJ2-1	TRBD1	CASSPGTGRTNEQFF	TGTGCCAGCAGCCCGGGGACAGGGAGAACGAATGAGCAGTTCTTC
few	TRBV20-1	TRBJ2-3	NA	CSARAGSQYF	TGCAGTGCTCGAGCTGGGTCGCAGTATTTT
few	TRBV19	TRBJ2-5	NA	CASSSRLHQETQYF	TGTGCCAGTAGTTCCCGACTCCACCAAGAGACCCAGTACTTC
NA	TRBV24-1	TRBJ2-2	NA	CATGYTGELFF	TGTGCCACAGGGTACACCGGGGAGCTGTTTTTT
many	TRBV6-2/TRBV6-3	TRBJ2-1	TRBD2	CASRTGTSEFF	TGTGCCAGCAGAACCGGGACTAGCGAGTTCTTC
many	TRBV7-8	TRBJ1-5	NA	CASSLAGRNSNQPQHF	TGTGCCAGCAGCTTAGCAGGAAGAAATAGCAATCAGCCCCAGCATTTT
few	TRBV6-1	TRBJ1-1	NA	CASTSGGFTEAFF	TGTGCCAGCACCTCGGGGGGGTTCACTGAAGCTTTCTTT
many	TRBV28	TRBJ2-3	TRBD1	CASSLDRGTDTQYF	TGTGCCAGCAGTCTCGACAGGGGCACAGATACGCAGTATTTT
few	TRBV11-1	TRBJ2-2	NA	CASSLGDTPNTGELFF	TGTGCCAGCAGCTTGGGGGACACCCCGAACACCGGGGAGCTGTTTTTT
NA	TRBV5-4	TRBJ2-5	NA	CASSPGWDTQAVQETQYF	TGTGCCAGCAGCCCAGGTTGGGATACTCAGGCGGTTCAAGAGACCCAGTACTTC
NA	TRBV5-6	TRBJ1-2	NA	CASSLYLVEGYTF	TGTGCCAGCAGCTTATATCTCGTTGAAGGCTACACCTTC
NA	TRBV2	TRBJ1-6	NA	CASSAGQSYNSPLHF	TGTGCCAGCAGCGCCGGTCAGTCGTATAATTCACCCCTCCACTTT
NA	TRBV20-1	TRBJ1-6	NA	CSAPQVDAYNSPLHF	TGCAGTGCTCCTCAGGTTGACGCCTATAATTCACCCCTCCACTTT
NA	TRBV4-1	TRBJ2-7	TRBD2	CANSLRGGEAYEQYF	TGCGCCAACAGCCTAAGGGGAGGGGAGGCCTACGAGCAGTACTTC
NA	TRBV5-5	TRBJ1-1	NA	CASSSGVREGGTEAFF	TGTGCCAGCAGCTCGGGGGTCAGGGAGGGAGGCACTGAAGCTTTCTTT
many	TRBV7-2	TRBJ1-5	TRBD1	CASSLGQGMGFNQPQHF	TGTGCCAGCAGCTTAGGACAGGGGATGGGTTTCAATCAGCCCCAGCATTTT
NA	TRBV6-2/TRBV6-3	TRBJ1-2	NA	CASSGPTNNYGYTF	TGTGCCAGCAGCGGGCCGACAAATAACTATGGCTACACCTTC
many	TRBV2	TRBJ2-4	TRBD2	CASLLGRGVKNIQYF	TGTGCCAGCTTACTAGGGAGGGGCGTCAAAAACATTCAGTACTTC
NA	TRBV4-1	TRBJ1-6	NA	CASSPGQNSPLHF	TGCGCCAGCAGCCCTGGACAGAATTCACCCCTCCACTTT
many	TRBV6-2/TRBV6-3	TRBJ1-1	NA	CASSYQGFEAFF	TGTGCCAGCAGTTATCAGGGATTTGAAGCTTTCTTT
NA	TRBV29-1	TRBJ2-5	NA	CSVEKGSETQYF	TGCAGCGTTGAAAAAGGGTCCGAGACCCAGTACTTC
NA	TRBV6-2/TRBV6-3	TRBJ1-5	NA	CAVGEGPQHF	TGTGCCGTCGGGGAGGGGCCCCAGCATTTT
many	TRBV12-3/TRBV12-4	TRBJ2-1	TRBD2	CASSHPSGGREQFF	TGTGCCAGCTCCCATCCCTCGGGGGGGCGGGAGCAGTTCTTC
NA	TRBV6-2/TRBV6-3	TRBJ1-1	NA	CASSYRTEEAFF	TGTGCCAGCAGTTACCGGACGGAAGAAGCTTTCTTT
NA	TRBV5-1	TRBJ1-2	NA	CASSLAGGQGDYGYTF	TGCGCCAGCAGCTTGGCCGGAGGCCAGGGAGACTATGGCTACACCTTC
many	TRBV7-8	TRBJ2-1	NA	CASTPGTNEQFF	TGTGCCAGCACCCCTGGGACAAATGAGCAGTTCTTC
few	TRBV28	TRBJ2-3	NA	CASSWTDLDTQYF	TGTGCCAGCAGTTGGACAGATTTAGATACGCAGTATTTT
NA	TRBV23-1	TRBJ1-2	TRBD1	CASSQLGNRGSWNGYTF	TGCGCCAGCAGTCAATTGGGGAACAGGGGAAGTTGGAATGGCTACACCTTC
few	TRBV7-6	TRBJ2-2	TRBD2	CASSRGTRNTGELFF	TGTGCCAGCAGCCGCGGGACTAGGAACACCGGGGAGCTGTTTTTT
many	TRBV7-2	TRBJ2-3	NA	CASSLEITSPSTDTQYF	TGTGCCAGCAGCTTAGAGATAACTAGCCCGAGCACAGATACGCAGTATTTT
NA	TRBV5-1	TRBJ2-6	TRBD1	CASSLLQGESPSGANVLTF	TGCGCCAGCAGCTTGCTTCAGGGGGAGTCCCCCTCTGGGGCCAACGTCCTGACTTTC